This TCR beta chain was recovered during a study of beta chain features in type 1 diabetes. Reverse transcription of all isolated RNA meant that expressed TCRB transcripts were sequenced. Method: immunoSEQ multiplex PCR; TCRdb's copy keeps in-frame clones and lacks some. Of more than 250,000 clones listed, roughly an eighth are singletons. Markers CD45RO/CCR7/CD25/CD127/CD95/CD27 served to sort CD4+ naive, central memory, regulatory and stem cell-like memory cells. In this sample, this clone turned up a few times. No antigen is known for it. Study-level findings and limits: TCRB CDR3s from Type 1 diabetes patients were moderately but significantly shorter in all four CD4+ subsets. In comparison with healthy donors, patients had naive, central memory and Treg TCRB repertoires that appeared more similar. Possibly, sequencing cDNA over-represented cells that had high TCR expression levels.

This CDR3 has 14 residues. Germline V gene lookup returns CDR1 GTSNPN and CDR2 SVGIG (reference sequence). The ends lost 7 bases at V and 5 bases at J; junction bases unmatched: 10. This sequence joins TRBV30 and TRBJ2-5; TRBD1 matches 10 bases. The specimen sequenced was naive CD4+ T cells from blood. This TCR came from a man aged 25-45 years with type 1 diabetes. As DNA, the CDR3 is TGTGCCTCAAAACCGGGACAGGGGACGGAGACCCAGTACTTC. It yields the protein CASKPGQGTETQYF.